The 20 T cell receptor beta chains listed next were all sequenced from one sample in a study of cytomegalovirus exposure and HLA in healthy donors. The study ran its PCR with 60 Vbeta and 13 Jbeta primers. The repertoire was sequenced with immunoSEQ multiplex PCR; TCRdb's copy has only in-frame clones and lacks some. Among about 89,000 clones listed, under 80% were seen once. Material for sequencing was PBMCs. The receptors stem from a male donor in good health and CMV-seronegative.

The chain carries TRBV7-2 and TRBJ1-6; the match to TRBD1 covers 12 bases. CDR1 is SGHTA, CDR2 FQGNSA, per germline. J gave up 6 bases and V 5 bases, and 8 bases lay outside the gene matches. The CDR3 covers 17 residues. The CDR3: CASSPDLGQGANSPLHF. For the CDR3, the DNA is TGTGCCAGCAGCCCAGACTTGGGACAGGGGGCTAATTCACCCCTCCACTTT.

This clone was picked up a small number of times. V gene TRBV29-1 combines with J gene TRBJ2-1, with D tentatively TRBD2 (5 bases). The V and J ends lost 3 bases and 8 bases respectively, with 11 bases between them. The CDR3 covers 12 residues. Germline V lookup: CDR1 SQVTM, CDR2 ANQGSEA. The CDR3 spells CSVDGERDEQFF. CDR3 DNA: TGCAGCGTTGACGGGGAGAGGGATGAGCAGTTCTTC.

The V gene is TRBV7-2, the J gene TRBJ2-2; TRBD2 matches 16 bases. The CDR3 covers 17 residues. The V and J ends lost 5 bases and 9 bases, in that order; junction bases with no gene match: 9. Looked up from germline, CDR1 is SGHTA and CDR2 is FQGNSA. Written as DNA, the CDR3 is TGTGCCAGCAGCCCGGGACTAGCGGGAGGGCCAGTTCGGGAGCTGTTTTTT. The encoded protein is CASSPGLAGGPVRELFF.

This sequence joins TRBV11-2 and TRBJ2-3; TRBD2 agrees at 7 bases. This CDR3 is built from 16 residues. Per germline, CDR1 SGHAT and CDR2 FQNNGV. With 1 base clipped from V and 0 bases from J, the junction kept 4 bases outside the gene matches. CDR3 loop: CASSLVSGISTDTQYF. The DNA of the CDR3 is TGTGCCAGCAGCTTAGTCAGCGGGATTAGCACAGATACGCAGTATTTT.

This chain uses TRBV6-5 with TRBJ2-5; TRBD1 matches at 12 bases. The V and J ends lost 2 bases and 5 bases, in that order; junction bases with no gene match: 6. The germline gives CDR1 MNHEY, CDR2 SVGAGI. This CDR3 is 16 amino acids long. CDR3 amino acids: CASSYTGQGADETQYF. In DNA, the CDR3 is TGTGCCAGCAGTTACACGGGACAGGGGGCGGATGAGACCCAGTACTTC.

The chain has TRBV7-2 and TRBJ2-7; 7 nucleotides agree with TRBD1. The germline V gene encodes CDR1 SGHTA and CDR2 FQGNSA. V lost 3 bases to trimming and J lost 1 base; unmatched junction nucleotides: 6. The CDR3 extends over 15 amino acids. Here the CDR3 DNA reads TGTGCCAGCAGCTTTTTGTGGGACAGATCCTACGAGCAGTACTTC. Translating it yields CASSFLWDRSYEQYF.

V is TRBV29-1 and J is TRBJ1-2; maybe TRBD1 (5 bases). This CDR3 is 14 amino acids long. CDR1 is SQVTM, CDR2 ANQGSEA, per germline. V shed 0 bases and J shed 3 bases, with 11 bases lying between them. The CDR3: CSVEESAGHYGYTF. DNA for the CDR3: TGCAGCGTTGAAGAAAGCGCAGGGCACTATGGCTACACCTTC.

This chain connects TRBV19 to TRBJ1-2; D not certain. This CDR3 has 15 amino acids. The germline V and J ends were trimmed by 3 bases and 0 bases, with 11 bases remaining between them. Germline V gene data show CDR1 as LNHDA and CDR2 as SQIVND (reference sequence). CDR3 DNA sequence: TGTGCCAGTAGTATTAAGAGGCTTTCTAACTATGGCTACACCTTC. Its translation: CASSIKRLSNYGYTF.

The rearrangement links TRBV4-3 to TRBJ2-4; D remains ambiguous. Per the germline V gene, CDR1 is LGHNA and CDR2 is YSLEER. The CDR3 spans 15 residues. V lost 1 base, J lost 3 bases, and 10 bases lay in between. The CDR3 spells CASSQVMAGKNIQYF. The DNA of the CDR3 is TGCGCCAGCAGCCAAGTTATGGCAGGCAAAAACATTCAGTACTTC.

The chain uses TRBV19 and TRBJ2-7; 11 nucleotides agree with TRBD2. This CDR3 region has 17 residues. V dropped 3 bases and J dropped 0; count of bases not matched to a gene: 7. Germline V gives CDR1 LNHDA, CDR2 SQIVND (reference sequence). The CDR3 loop is CASSITSGRRNSYEQYF. CDR3 coding DNA: TGTGCCAGTAGTATCACTAGCGGGAGACGCAACTCCTACGAGCAGTACTTC.

In this sample, this clone turned up a few times. The J gene is TRBJ2-3, the V gene TRBV7-6; TRBD2 matches at 8 bases. CDR3 size: 15 residues. V lost 5 bases to trimming and J lost 0 bases; unmatched junction nucleotides: 4. Germline assignment: CDR1 SGHVS and CDR2 FNYEAQ. In DNA form, the CDR3 reads TGTGCCAGCAGCCTGACTAGCGTTAGCACAGATACGCAGTATTTT. Protein sequence: CASSLTSVSTDTQYF.

The genes are TRBV21-1 and TRBJ1-6. TRBV21-1 is given as a pseudogene. The CDR3 has 14 residues. The DNA of the CDR3 is TGTGCCAGCAGCAGGCCGGGGGGAGATTCACCCCTCCACTTT. It yields the protein CASSRPGGDSPLHF.

The chain employs TRBV11-3 and TRBJ1-1, with no clear D. The germline V and J ends were trimmed by 5 bases and 1 base, with 11 bases remaining between them. The CDR3 covers 14 residues. Germline CDR1 reads SGHNT; CDR2 reads YENEEA. DNA for the CDR3: TGTGCCAGCAGCCCATGGGGAGGGAACACTGAAGCTTTCTTT. It yields the protein CASSPWGGNTEAFF.

V is TRBV5-6 and J is TRBJ2-7, with D perhaps matching TRBD1 (6 bases). The V end was cut by 3 bases, the J end by 7 bases, with 20 bases between. Germline assignment: CDR1 SGHDT and CDR2 YYEEEE. There are 15 residues in the CDR3. CDR3 DNA: TGTGCCAGCAGCTCCCGACAGGTTTATATTAGAGAGCAGTACTTC. It codes for CASSSRQVYIREQYF.

This chain joins TRBV25-1 and TRBJ1-4, with D perhaps TRBD1 (6 bases). The V gene lost 4 bases and the J gene lost 4 bases, with 13 bases spanning the gap. Germline V gene data show CDR1 as MGHDK and CDR2 as SYGVNS. CDR3 size: 15 residues. The CDR3 region is CASSGPTGINEKLFF. CDR3 sequence (DNA): TGTGCCAGCAGTGGCCCAACAGGGATTAATGAAAAACTGTTTTTT.

The rearrangement joins TRBV27 to TRBJ1-1; D is perhaps TRBD1 (5 bases). V shed 6 bases and J shed 4 bases, with 15 bases lying between them. CDR1 is MNHEY, CDR2 SMNVEV, per germline (reference sequence). The CDR3 contains 14 residues. CDR3 nucleotides: TGTGCCAGCAGCCGAAGGGAGGGGATCACTGAAGCTTTCTTT. Amino acids: CASSRREGITEAFF.

The V call is TRBV4-3, the J call TRBJ1-2, with D unclear. V was shortened by 1 base and J by 10 bases, with 19 bases between the two germline ends. The CDR3 spans 15 residues. CDR1 is LGHNA and CDR2 is YSLEER in the germline V gene. The CDR3 is CASSQALRDASVYTF. CDR3 coding DNA: TGCGCCAGCAGCCAAGCCCTCCGGGATGCGTCTGTCTACACCTTC.

The chain is built from TRBV28 and TRBJ2-1; no clear D gene. Per the germline V gene, CDR1 is MDHEN and CDR2 is SYDVKM. The V end lost 2 bases, the J end lost 5 bases, and 16 bases lay between the germline ends. The CDR3 is made up of 16 amino acids. The CDR3 protein is CASSLIQASTHNEQFF. The DNA of the CDR3 is TGTGCCAGCAGTTTAATCCAAGCTAGTACCCACAATGAGCAGTTCTTC.

The gene calls are TRBV11-3 and TRBJ1-1; D perhaps matches TRBD1 (6 bases). Per the germline V gene, CDR1 is SGHNT and CDR2 is YENEEA. V was cut by 5 bases and J by 3 bases, with 10 bases left in between. CDR3 size: 13 residues. The CDR3 DNA sequence: TGTGCCAGCAGCCTCTACAGGGACACTGAAGCTTTCTTT. Its protein is CASSLYRDTEAFF.

The chain uses TRBV28 and TRBJ1-2; the D gene is possibly TRBD1 (6 bases). The CDR3 runs to 15 residues. Germline loops: CDR1 MDHEN, CDR2 SYDVKM. V lost 2 bases and J lost 4, with 14 bases in between. The CDR3 loop reads CASSLPLGARYGYTF. The CDR3 nucleotides read TGTGCCAGCAGTTTACCCTTGGGGGCTCGCTATGGCTACACCTTC.